This T cell receptor (beta chain) was observed in a study of blood T cell repertoires in COVID-19. Study-wide context: Samples taken during acute and convalescent COVID-19 were collected in the United States, Italy and Spain. In each case, the material was cDNA or gDNA derived from T cells, B-cell-depleted T cells, or PBMCs.

The germline V gene encodes CDR1 MNHEY and CDR2 SMNVEV (reference sequence). The CDR3 is made up of 14 amino acids. Trimming cost V 3 bases and J 2 bases, with 9 bases left between them. How the authors handled the data: Reference gene primer amplification gave nucleated cell count estimates. The repertoire was sequenced with immunoSEQ multiplex PCR; TCRdb's copy has only in-frame clones and lacks some. Clone size and the V and J calls come from that table; the DNA yielded D and trimming. The sample contains 210,000 or so clones, approximately 78% of which appear only once. The chain carries TRBV27 and TRBJ2-3; D unresolved. Input material: peripheral blood. The TCR sequence derives from an elderly woman with acute or convalescent COVID-19. This chain's CDR3 is CASSFHTSTDTQYF. The CDR3 DNA reads as TGTGCCAGCAGTTTCCACACCTCCACAGATACGCAGTATTTT.